Given below is one T cell receptor (beta chain) in context. V shed 1 base and J shed 3 bases, with 13 bases lying between them. This CDR3 spans 15 amino acids. From germline, CDR1 is SGHTA and CDR2 FQGNSA. The source of the sample is a study of blood T cells in healthy people across ages. Combining a sample-barcoded 5' primer with a J-beta primer mix, a second PCR ran for 7 to 11 cycles. TCRdb processed the 5' RACE reads anew with MiXCR; each CDR3 protein has one entry. This table holds over 700,000 distinct CDR3 sequences, around a quarter found once. The data were also submitted as part of a second study, on T cells of mothers and their children.

This TCR was recovered from a boy aged 5-17 years in good health. The chain couples TRBV7-2 to TRBJ2-7; D possibly corresponds to TRBD2 (6 bases). Specimen: blood. The DNA of the CDR3 is TGTGCCAGCAGCTTAGGTGGACTACCAGTCTACGAGCAGTACTTC. Translated: CASSLGGLPVYEQYF.